At least ten counts were recorded for the clone carrying this T cell receptor (beta chain). RNA transcripts provided the source from which TCR beta CDR3 regions were amplified. A set of HTBI primers served as the primers for a first-round RT-PCR of the TCR CDR3. One entry per CDR3 protein results from TCRdb running MiXCR on the multiplex PCR reads. This table holds 550,000 to 600,000 distinct CDR3 sequences, approximately 14% found once. The sample comes from a study of T cells in Graves' hyperthyroidism and ophthalmopathy. V was shortened by 5 bases and J by 0 bases, with 10 bases between the two germline ends. CDR3 length: 15 amino acids. Germline lookup yields CDR1 MDHEN and CDR2 SYDVKM.

Sequencing was carried out using blood. The source of this sequence is a woman under 30 with Graves' ophthalmopathy. This chain uses TRBV28 with TRBJ1-4; no reliable D call. CDR3 residues: CASSQNIATNEKLFF. In nucleotides, the CDR3 is TGTGCCAGCAGTCAGAACATAGCAACTAATGAAAAACTGTTTTTT.